This T cell receptor beta chain stems from a study of regulatory T cells in long-lasting Graves disease. Findings and caveats of the study: When disease was persistent, TRBV28, TRBJ1-2 and TRBJ2-5 were the favored segments.

This clonotype was found many times. No antigen is known for it. The ends lost 6 bases at V and 2 bases at J; junction bases unmatched: 6. This CDR3 has 15 residues. The germline CDR1 and CDR2 sequences are SNHLY and FYNNEI. The TCR beta library used iRepertoire HTBI primers with Arm-PCR amplification of CDR3. TCRdb redid the calling of the multiplex PCR reads with MiXCR, one entry per CDR3 protein. The sample has roughly 250,000 distinct CDR3 sequences; approximately 20% are singletons. The sample's time point: newly diagnosed GD, antithyroid drugs for less than 3 months. Generation of the TCR library employed RNA extracted from PBMCs. Peripheral blood, at about 10 milliliters, went into EDTA tubes. This same sample was also taken into another study, of T cells in Graves' hyperthyroidism and ophthalmopathy.

The specimen was peripheral blood mononuclear cells (PBMCs), collected at new diagnosis, from a patient treated with antithyroid drugs. This chain joins TRBV2 and TRBJ2-1; 8 bases align to TRBD1. The source of this sequence is a woman in her thirties with Graves disease. CDR3 nucleotide sequence: TGTGCCAGCAGAGCCAGGGGGCTCACCTACAATGAGCAGTTCTTC. The encoded protein is CASRARGLTYNEQFF. Full variable domain (missing parts from reference TRBV2 and TRBJ2-1): EPEVTQTPSHQVTQMGQEVILRCVPISNHLYFYWYRQILGQKVEFLVSFYNNEISEKSEIFDDQFSVERPDGSNFTLKIRSTKLEDSAMYFCASRARGLTYNEQFFGPGTRLTVL.